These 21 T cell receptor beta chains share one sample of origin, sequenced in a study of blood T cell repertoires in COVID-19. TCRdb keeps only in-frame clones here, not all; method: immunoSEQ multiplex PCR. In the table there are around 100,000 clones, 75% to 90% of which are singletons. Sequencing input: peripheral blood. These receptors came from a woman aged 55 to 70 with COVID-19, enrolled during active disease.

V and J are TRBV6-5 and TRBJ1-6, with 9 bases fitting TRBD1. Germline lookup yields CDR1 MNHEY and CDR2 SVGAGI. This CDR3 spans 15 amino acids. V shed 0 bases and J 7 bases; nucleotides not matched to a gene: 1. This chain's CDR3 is CASSYSGTGNSPLHF. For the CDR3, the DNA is TGTGCCAGCAGTTACTCGGGGACAGGGAATTCACCCCTCCACTTT.

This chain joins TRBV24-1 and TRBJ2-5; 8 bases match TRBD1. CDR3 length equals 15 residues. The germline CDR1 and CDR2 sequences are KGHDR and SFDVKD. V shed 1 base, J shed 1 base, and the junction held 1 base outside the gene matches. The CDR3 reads CATSDFQGAQETQYF. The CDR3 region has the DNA TGTGCCACCAGTGATTTCCAGGGGGCCCAAGAGACCCAGTACTTC.

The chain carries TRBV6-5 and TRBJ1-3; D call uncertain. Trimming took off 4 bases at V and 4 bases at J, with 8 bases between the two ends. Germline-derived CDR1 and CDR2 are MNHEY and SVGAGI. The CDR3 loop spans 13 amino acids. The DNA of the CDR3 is TGTGCCAGCAGTTCATCGAGGGGAAACACCATATATTTT. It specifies CASSSSRGNTIYF.

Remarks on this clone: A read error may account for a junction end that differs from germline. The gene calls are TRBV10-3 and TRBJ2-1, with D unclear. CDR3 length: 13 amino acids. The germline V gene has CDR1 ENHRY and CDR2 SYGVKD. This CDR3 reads CAINERLYNEQFF. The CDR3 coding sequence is TGTGCCATCAATGAGCGTCTCTACAATGAGCAGTTCTTC.

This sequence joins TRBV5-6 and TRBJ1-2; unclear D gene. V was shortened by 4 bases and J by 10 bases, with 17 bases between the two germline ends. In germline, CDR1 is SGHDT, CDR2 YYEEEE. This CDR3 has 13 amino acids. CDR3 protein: CASSPWWAGIYTF. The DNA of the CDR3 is TGTGCCAGCAGCCCGTGGTGGGCCGGGATCTACACCTTC.

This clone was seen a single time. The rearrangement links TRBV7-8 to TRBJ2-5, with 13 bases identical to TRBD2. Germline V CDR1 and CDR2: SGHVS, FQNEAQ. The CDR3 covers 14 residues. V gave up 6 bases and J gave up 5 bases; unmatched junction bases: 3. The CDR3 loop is CASSWTSGGETQYF. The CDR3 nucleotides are TGTGCCAGCAGTTGGACTAGCGGGGGTGAGACCCAGTACTTC.

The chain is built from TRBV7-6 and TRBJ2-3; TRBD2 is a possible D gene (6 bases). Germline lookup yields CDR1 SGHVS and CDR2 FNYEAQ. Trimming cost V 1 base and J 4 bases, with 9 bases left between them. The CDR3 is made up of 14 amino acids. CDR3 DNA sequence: TGTGCCAGCAGCTTAGGGGGCGGGGCAGATACGCAGTATTTT. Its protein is CASSLGGGADTQYF.

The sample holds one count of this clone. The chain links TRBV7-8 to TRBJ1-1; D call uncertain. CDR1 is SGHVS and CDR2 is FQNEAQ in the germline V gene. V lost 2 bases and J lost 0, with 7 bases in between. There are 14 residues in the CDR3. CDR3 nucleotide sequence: TGTGCCAGCAGCTTATGGCGGTTGAACACTGAAGCTTTCTTT. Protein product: CASSLWRLNTEAFF.

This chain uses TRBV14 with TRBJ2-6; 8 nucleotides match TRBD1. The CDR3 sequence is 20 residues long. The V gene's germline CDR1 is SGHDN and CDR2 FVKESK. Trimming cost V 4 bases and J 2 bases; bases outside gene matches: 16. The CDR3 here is CASSPPHKGQEPTGANVLTF. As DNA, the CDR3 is TGTGCCAGCAGCCCACCTCATAAGGGACAGGAACCAACTGGGGCCAACGTCCTGACTTTC. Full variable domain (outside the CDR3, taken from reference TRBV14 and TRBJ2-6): EAGVTQFPSHSVIEKGQTVTLRCDPISGHDNLYWYRRVMGKEIKFLLHFVKESKQDESGMPNNRFLAERTGGTYSTLKVQPAELEDSGVYFCASSPPHKGQEPTGANVLTFGAGSRLTVL.

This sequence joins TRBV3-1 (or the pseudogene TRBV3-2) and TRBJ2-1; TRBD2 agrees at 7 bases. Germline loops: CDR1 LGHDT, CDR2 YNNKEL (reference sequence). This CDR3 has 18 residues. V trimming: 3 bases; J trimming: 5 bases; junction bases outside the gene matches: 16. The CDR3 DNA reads TGTGCCAGCAGCCACCAAGTTGGGAGGGGAGAGTATGACAATGAGCAGTTCTTC. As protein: CASSHQVGRGEYDNEQFF.

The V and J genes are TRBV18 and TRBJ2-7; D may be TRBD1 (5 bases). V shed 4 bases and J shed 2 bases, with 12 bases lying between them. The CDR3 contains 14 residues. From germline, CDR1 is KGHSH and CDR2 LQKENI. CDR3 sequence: CASSLQGFPYEQYF. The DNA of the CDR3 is TGTGCCAGCTCACTCCAGGGATTCCCCTACGAGCAGTACTTC. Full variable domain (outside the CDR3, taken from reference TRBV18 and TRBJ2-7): NAGVMQNPRHLVRRRGQEARLRCSPMKGHSHVYWYRQLPEEGLKFMVYLQKENIIDESGMPKERFSAEFPKEGPSILRIQQVVRGDSAAYFCASSLQGFPYEQYFGPGTRLTVT.

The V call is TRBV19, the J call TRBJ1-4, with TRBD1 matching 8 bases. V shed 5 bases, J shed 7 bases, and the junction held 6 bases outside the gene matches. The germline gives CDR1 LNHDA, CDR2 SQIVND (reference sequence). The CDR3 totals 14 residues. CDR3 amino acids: CASSLGQGVEKLFF. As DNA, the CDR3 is TGTGCCAGTAGTCTTGGACAGGGTGTTGAAAAACTGTTTTTT.

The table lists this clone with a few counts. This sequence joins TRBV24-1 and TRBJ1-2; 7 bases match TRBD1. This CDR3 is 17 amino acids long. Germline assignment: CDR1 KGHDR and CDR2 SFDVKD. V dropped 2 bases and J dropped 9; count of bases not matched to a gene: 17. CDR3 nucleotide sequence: TGTGCCACCAGTGATTCCCCCTCGTTCGGGACAGAAGCTCGCTACACCTTC. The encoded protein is CATSDSPSFGTEARYTF.

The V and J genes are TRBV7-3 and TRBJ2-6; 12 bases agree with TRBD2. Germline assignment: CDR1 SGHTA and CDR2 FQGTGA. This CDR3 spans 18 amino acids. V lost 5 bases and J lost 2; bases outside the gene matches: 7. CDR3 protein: CASSPYLAGGPGANVLTF. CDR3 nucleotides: TGTGCCAGCAGCCCCTACCTAGCGGGGGGGCCTGGGGCCAACGTCCTGACTTTC.

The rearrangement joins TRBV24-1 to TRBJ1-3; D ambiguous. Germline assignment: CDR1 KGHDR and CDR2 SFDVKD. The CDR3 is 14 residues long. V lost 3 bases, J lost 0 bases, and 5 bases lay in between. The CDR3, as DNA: TGTGCCACCAGTGATCCTAACTCTGGAAACACCATATATTTT. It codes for CATSDPNSGNTIYF.

The CDR3 region is CASSASGTSSYNEQFF. DNA for the CDR3: TGTGCCAGCAGCGCATCCGGGACTAGTAGCTACAATGAGCAGTTCTTC. The chain recombines TRBV5-5 with TRBJ2-1; 8 nucleotides align to TRBD2. The CDR3 is 16 residues long. The germline CDR1 and CDR2 sequences are SGHKS and YYEKEE (reference sequence). V gave up 4 bases and J gave up 3 bases; unmatched junction bases: 9. Using reference TRBV5-5 and TRBJ2-1 for the parts outside the CDR3, the full variable domain is DAGVTQSPTHLIKTRGQQVTLRCSPISGHKSVSWYQQVLGQGPQFIFQYYEKEERGRGNFPDRFSARQFPNYSSELNVNALLLGDSALYLCASSASGTSSYNEQFFGPGTRLTVL.

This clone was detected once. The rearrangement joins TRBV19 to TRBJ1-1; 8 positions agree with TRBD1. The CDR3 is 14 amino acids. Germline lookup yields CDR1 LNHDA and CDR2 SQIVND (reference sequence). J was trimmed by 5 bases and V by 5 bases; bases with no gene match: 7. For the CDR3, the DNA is TGTGCCAGTAGTGGACAGGGAGGGAGAACTGAAGCTTTCTTT. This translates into CASSGQGGRTEAFF.

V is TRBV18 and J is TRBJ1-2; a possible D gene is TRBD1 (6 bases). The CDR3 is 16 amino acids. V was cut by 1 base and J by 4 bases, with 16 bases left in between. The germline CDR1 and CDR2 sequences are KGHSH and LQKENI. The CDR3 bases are TGTGCCAGCTCACCACTTCTACAGGGAGATATCTATGGCTACACCTTC. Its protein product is CASSPLLQGDIYGYTF.

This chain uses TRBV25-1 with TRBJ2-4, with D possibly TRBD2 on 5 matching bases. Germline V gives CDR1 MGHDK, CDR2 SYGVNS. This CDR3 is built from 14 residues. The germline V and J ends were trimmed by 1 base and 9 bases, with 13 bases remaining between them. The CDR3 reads CASSELRARGIQYF. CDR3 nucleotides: TGTGCCAGCAGTGAATTAAGGGCCCGGGGCATTCAGTACTTC.

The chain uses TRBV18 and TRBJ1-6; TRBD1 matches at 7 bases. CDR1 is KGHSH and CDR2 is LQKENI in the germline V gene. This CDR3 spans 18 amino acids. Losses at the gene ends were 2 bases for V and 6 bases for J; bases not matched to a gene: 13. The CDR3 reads CASSPSVLTGPFNSPLHF. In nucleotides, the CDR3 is TGTGCCAGCTCACCATCGGTCCTGACAGGGCCCTTTAATTCACCCCTCCACTTT.

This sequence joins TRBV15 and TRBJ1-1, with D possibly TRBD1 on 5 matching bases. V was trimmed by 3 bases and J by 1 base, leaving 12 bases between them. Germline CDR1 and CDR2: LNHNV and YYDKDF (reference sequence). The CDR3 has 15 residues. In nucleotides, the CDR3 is TGTGCCACCAGCAGGCTCGGACACGGGAACACTGAAGCTTTCTTT. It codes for CATSRLGHGNTEAFF.